Each of the 18 T cell receptor beta chains below was sequenced from the same sample in a study of cytomegalovirus exposure and HLA in healthy donors. The PCR ran on 60 Vbeta and 13 Jbeta primers. Sequencing was performed with immunoSEQ multiplex PCR; in TCRdb, only in-frame clones are kept and a portion is missing. The table for this sample gives 150,000 to 200,000 clones. What was sequenced was PBMCs. Receptors originate from a woman aged 60-75 years in good health and CMV-seronegative.

J is TRBJ2-2 and V is TRBV6-5; D gene uncertain. V was clipped by 4 bases and J by 5 bases, with 2 bases between them. The CDR3 is 11 residues long. Germline V lookup: CDR1 MNHEY, CDR2 SVGAGI. The CDR3 bases are TGTGCCAGCAGTTCGACCGGGGAGCTGTTTTTT. It specifies CASSSTGELFF.

The genes are TRBV21-1 and TRBJ2-5; whether TRBD2, the table's D call, matches the DNA was not checked. TRBV21-1 is an annotated pseudogene. The CDR3 loop spans 19 amino acids. CDR3 protein: CASSNWHAAGQAGKETQYF. DNA of the CDR3: TGTGCCAGCAGCAACTGGCATGCTGCGGGGCAGGCGGGGAAAGAGACCCAGTACTTC.

The chain combines TRBV9 with TRBJ2-2, with 7 bases that match TRBD1. The V segment lost 2 bases and the J segment 6 bases; nucleotides outside the gene matches: 7. The length of the CDR3 is 15 residues. CDR1 and CDR2 (germline): SGDLS, YYNGEE. The CDR3 is CASSVRGGSPGELFF. DNA of the CDR3: TGTGCCAGCAGCGTCAGAGGGGGCAGTCCCGGGGAGCTGTTTTTT.

This rearrangement joins TRBV29-1 to TRBJ1-6, with D perhaps TRBD1 (5 bases). The CDR3 sequence is 13 residues long. In germline, CDR1 is SQVTM, CDR2 ANQGSEA. The V end lost 6 bases, the J end lost 9 bases, and 15 bases lay between the germline ends. The CDR3 reads CSVQRGAGSPLHF. Written as DNA, the CDR3 is TGCAGCGTCCAGAGGGGAGCGGGTTCACCCCTCCACTTT.

The chain combines TRBV5-1 with TRBJ2-1; 7 nucleotides match TRBD1. The trim removed 5 bases at V and 6 bases at J, leaving 8 bases unmatched. Germline values: CDR1 SGHRS, CDR2 YFSETQ. The CDR3 is 14 residues long. The CDR3 region is CASSQRDSGNEQFF. In nucleotides, the CDR3 is TGCGCCAGCAGTCAAAGGGACAGCGGCAATGAGCAGTTCTTC.

V is TRBV18 and J is TRBJ1-1; weak D call: TRBD1 (5 bases). Trimming stripped 3 bases from V and 3 bases from J, with 8 bases between. This CDR3 contains 13 residues. The germline V gene encodes CDR1 KGHSH and CDR2 LQKENI. The CDR3 sequence is CASSPGPDTEAFF. Written as DNA, the CDR3 is TGTGCCAGCTCACCGGGGCCAGACACTGAAGCTTTCTTT.

The chain joins TRBV14 to TRBJ2-2, with 7 bases identical to TRBD1. In germline, CDR1 is SGHDN, CDR2 FVKESK. This CDR3 is built from 16 residues. J lost 2 bases, V lost 4 bases, and 7 bases had no gene match. In nucleotides, the CDR3 is TGTGCCAGCAGCCCTATAGGGACAGTAAACACCGGGGAGCTGTTTTTT. It translates to CASSPIGTVNTGELFF.

As for this clone: A junction end diverges from the germline sequence, so it may reflect a read error. The J gene is TRBJ2-7, the V gene TRBV9; a weak D match, TRBD1 (5 bases). Looked up from germline, CDR1 is SGDLS and CDR2 is YYNGEE. CDR3 length: 16 residues. The CDR3 DNA is TGTGCCAGCCAAGAGAAGGGGTGTGTAGCCCCCTATGAGCAGTACTTC. This translates into CASQEKGCVAPYEQYF.

Of note for this clone: Likely a read error: the CDR3 ends without its conserved phenylalanine or tryptophan. The chain uses TRBV5-4 and TRBJ1-2; maybe TRBD1 (6 bases). This CDR3 region has 12 residues. Germline CDR1 is SGHNT and CDR2 is YYREEE (reference sequence). Trimming removed 5 bases at V and 4 bases at J, with 9 bases between. CDR3 sequence (DNA): TGTGCCAGCAGGGGACAACGCTATGGCTACACCCTC. Amino acids: CASRGQRYGYTL.

The gene calls are TRBV4-1 and TRBJ1-1; 8 positions agree with TRBD1. There are 15 residues in the CDR3. CDR1 and CDR2 from the germline V gene are MGHRA and YSYEKL. With 4 bases clipped from V and 0 bases from J, the junction kept 4 bases outside the gene matches. The CDR3 loop is CASSPGQEMNTEAFF. Here the CDR3 DNA reads TGCGCCAGCAGCCCGGGACAGGAAATGAACACTGAAGCTTTCTTT.

The V call is TRBV29-1, the J call TRBJ2-2; 8 bases line up with TRBD1. Germline CDR1 is SQVTM and CDR2 is ANQGSEA. This CDR3 comprises 15 residues. Unmatched junction bases numbered 9, after V lost 5 bases and J lost 4 bases. CDR3 loop: CSVTGTGMGTGELFF. The CDR3, as DNA: TGCAGCGTTACGGGGACAGGAATGGGCACCGGGGAGCTGTTTTTT.

The chain uses TRBV14 and TRBJ2-1, with TRBD2 matching over 8 bases. The length of the CDR3 is 16 residues. Germline assignment: CDR1 SGHDN and CDR2 FVKESK. With V trimmed by 0 bases and J by 3 bases, 4 bases remained unmatched. The CDR3 sequence: CASSQDGGGIYNEQFF. The CDR3 coding sequence is TGTGCCAGCAGCCAAGACGGCGGGGGGATCTACAATGAGCAGTTCTTC.

The chain combines TRBV30 with TRBJ2-7; D may be TRBD1 (6 bases). The CDR3 has 12 residues. CDR1 is GTSNPN, CDR2 SVGIG, per germline (reference sequence). Trimming removed 2 bases at V and 5 bases at J, with 10 bases between. The CDR3 nucleotides read TGTGCCTGGAGTTGGACAGCCGACGAGCAGTACTTC. Protein: CAWSWTADEQYF. The complete variable domain, with remaining parts taken from reference TRBV30 and TRBJ2-7, reads SQTIHQWPATLVQPVGSPLSLECTVEGTSNPNLYWYRQAAGRGLQLLFYSVGIGQISSEVPQNLSASRPQDRQFILSSKKLLLSDSGFYLCAWSWTADEQYFGPGTRLTVT.

This chain uses TRBV5-1 with TRBJ2-3; a weak D match, TRBD1 (6 bases). Trimming pared 0 bases from V and 4 bases from J, leaving 6 bases between. Per the germline V gene, CDR1 is SGHRS and CDR2 is YFSETQ. This CDR3 region has 13 residues. Here the CDR3 reads CASSLAGADTQYF. The CDR3 bases are TGCGCCAGCAGCTTGGCAGGGGCAGATACGCAGTATTTT.

The V gene is TRBV7-7, the J gene TRBJ2-2, with D uncertain. CDR1 is SSHAT, CDR2 FNYEAQ, per germline (reference sequence). This CDR3 is 12 amino acids long. V gave up 5 bases and J gave up 7 bases, with 8 bases separating them. CDR3 DNA: TGTGCCAGCAGCCAAGGAGACGGGGAGCTGTTTTTT. It encodes CASSQGDGELFF.

This sequence joins TRBV19 and TRBJ2-5, with TRBD2 matching over 8 bases. The CDR3 has 14 amino acids. Per germline, CDR1 LNHDA and CDR2 SQIVND (reference sequence). The V gene end was trimmed by 3 bases and the J gene end by 7 bases; junction bases not matched to a gene: 7. CDR3 sequence reads: CASSIASGLVTQYF. CDR3 DNA: TGTGCCAGTAGTATTGCTAGCGGGCTAGTGACCCAGTACTTC.

The genes are TRBV7-3 and TRBJ2-3, with TRBD2 matching over 12 bases. Per germline, CDR1 SGHTA and CDR2 FQGTGA. V shed 4 bases, J shed 5 bases, and the junction held 1 base outside the gene matches. This CDR3 comprises 14 residues. CDR3 protein: CASSSGLAGDTQYF. In nucleotides, the CDR3 is TGTGCCAGCAGCTCGGGACTAGCGGGAGATACGCAGTATTTT. Variable domain in full (rest from reference TRBV7-3 and TRBJ2-3): GAGVSQTPSNKVTEKGKYVELRCDPISGHTALYWYRQSLGQGPEFLIYFQGTGAADDSGLPNDRFFAVRPEGSVSTLKIQRTERGDSAVYLCASSSGLAGDTQYFGPGTRLTVL.

V gene TRBV6-5 combines with J gene TRBJ2-5; 8 nucleotides match TRBD2. Trimming removed 7 bases from V and 2 bases from J; junction bases left unmatched: 6. Germline V gives CDR1 MNHEY, CDR2 SVGAGI. The CDR3 length is 14 residues. For the CDR3, the DNA is TGTGCCAGCAATAAACTAGCGGAGCAAGAGACCCAGTACTTC. It specifies CASNKLAEQETQYF.